This TCR beta chain was retrieved from a study of cytomegalovirus exposure and HLA in healthy donors. This CDR3 is 10 amino acids long. Germline V lookup: CDR1 GTSNPN, CDR2 SVGIG (reference sequence). Trimming stripped 8 bases from V and 1 base from J, with 5 bases between. The PCR used 60 Vbeta and 13 Jbeta primers. The data were produced by immunoSEQ multiplex PCR, yet TCRdb's version contains in-frame clones alone and is incomplete. Among roughly 99,000 clones, around three quarters were seen once, and the ten largest hold under 4%. This clone was counted once. What was sequenced was PBMCs. The TCR originated in a male donor in good health and CMV-seropositive. The chain is built from TRBV30 and TRBJ1-1, with D uncertain. The CDR3 here is CAATNTEAFF. Here the CDR3 DNA reads TGTGCCGCTACGAACACTGAAGCTTTCTTT. The variable domain in full, with the rest retrieved from reference TRBV30 and TRBJ1-1, is SQTIHQWPATLVQPVGSPLSLECTVEGTSNPNLYWYRQAAGRGLQLLFYSVGIGQISSEVPQNLSASRPQDRQFILSSKKLLLSDSGFYLCAATNTEAFFGQGTRLTVV.